Included here is one T cell receptor beta chain sequence, with context. The CDR3 length is 12 residues. The ends were cut back, 3 bases at V and 4 bases at J, with 4 bases in the middle. The germline V gene has CDR1 MNHEY and CDR2 SMNVEV (reference sequence). These data originate in a study of blood T cell repertoires in COVID-19. Study background: Material from acute and convalescent COVID-19 was sourced from the United States, Italy and Spain. T cells, B-cell-depleted T cells, or PBMCs supplied cDNA or gDNA.

Authors' processing steps: How many nucleated cells were present was estimated from reference gene primer amplification. Here immunoSEQ multiplex PCR was the method, and the copy in TCRdb shows in-frame clones only, minus some. V, J and clone size reflect that table, while D and trimming were determined from the DNA. The data show about 320,000 clones, approximately 86% seen once. V usage is TRBV27 and J usage is TRBJ1-5; unclear D gene. The sequence was collected from a woman younger than 30 who had recovered from COVID-19. Sequenced material: PBMCs or T cells enriched from blood (not recorded which). CDR3 region: CASSFPNQPQHF. In DNA form, the CDR3 reads TGTGCCAGCAGTTTCCCGAATCAGCCCCAGCATTTT.